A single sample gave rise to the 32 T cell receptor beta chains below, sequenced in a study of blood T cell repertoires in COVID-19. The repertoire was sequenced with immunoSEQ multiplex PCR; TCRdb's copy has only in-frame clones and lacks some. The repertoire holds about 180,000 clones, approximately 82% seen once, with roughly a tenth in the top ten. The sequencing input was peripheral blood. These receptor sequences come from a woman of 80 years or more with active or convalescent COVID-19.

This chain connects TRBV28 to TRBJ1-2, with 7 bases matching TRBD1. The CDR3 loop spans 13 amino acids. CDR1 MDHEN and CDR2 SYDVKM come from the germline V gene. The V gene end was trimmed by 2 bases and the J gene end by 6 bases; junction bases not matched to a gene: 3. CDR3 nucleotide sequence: TGTGCCAGCAGTTTAACGACAGGGAATGGCTACACCTTC. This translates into CASSLTTGNGYTF.

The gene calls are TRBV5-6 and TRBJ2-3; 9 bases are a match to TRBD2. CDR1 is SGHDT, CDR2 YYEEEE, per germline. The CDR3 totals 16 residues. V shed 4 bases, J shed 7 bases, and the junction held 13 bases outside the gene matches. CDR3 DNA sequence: TGTGCCAGCAGCGTCGACAGCTTTAGCGGGAGATATACGCAGTATTTT. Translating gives CASSVDSFSGRYTQYF.

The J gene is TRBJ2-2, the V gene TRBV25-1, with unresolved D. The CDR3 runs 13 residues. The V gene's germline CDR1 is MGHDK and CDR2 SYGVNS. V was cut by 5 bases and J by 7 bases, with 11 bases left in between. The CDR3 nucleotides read TGTGCCAGCAGTTCCCGAGTCGTCGGGGAGCTGTTTTTT. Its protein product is CASSSRVVGELFF.

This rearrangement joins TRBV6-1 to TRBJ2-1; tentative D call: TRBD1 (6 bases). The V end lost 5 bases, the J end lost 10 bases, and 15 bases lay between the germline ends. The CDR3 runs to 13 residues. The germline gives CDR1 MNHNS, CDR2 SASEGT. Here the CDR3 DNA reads TGTGCCAGCAGTTCCGAGCCACAGGGAGAGCAGTTCTTC. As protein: CASSSEPQGEQFF.

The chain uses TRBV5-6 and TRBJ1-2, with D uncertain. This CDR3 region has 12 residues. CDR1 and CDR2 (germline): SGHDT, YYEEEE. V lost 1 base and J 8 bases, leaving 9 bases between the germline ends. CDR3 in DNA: TGTGCCAGCAGCTTGTCCCGGAGGGGCTACACCTTC. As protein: CASSLSRRGYTF.

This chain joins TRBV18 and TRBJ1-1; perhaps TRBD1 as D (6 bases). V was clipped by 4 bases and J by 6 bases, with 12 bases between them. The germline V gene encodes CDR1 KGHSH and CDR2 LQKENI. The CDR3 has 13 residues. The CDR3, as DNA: TGTGCCAGCTCACTATCACAGGGCGCTGAAGCTTTCTTT. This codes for CASSLSQGAEAFF.

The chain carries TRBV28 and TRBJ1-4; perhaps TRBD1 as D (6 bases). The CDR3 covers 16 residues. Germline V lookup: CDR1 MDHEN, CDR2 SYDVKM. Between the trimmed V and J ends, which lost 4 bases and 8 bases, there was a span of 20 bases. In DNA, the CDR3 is TGTGCCAGCAGTTCCCAAGGGGCAGGGGTGGACGAAAAACTGTTTTTT. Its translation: CASSSQGAGVDEKLFF.

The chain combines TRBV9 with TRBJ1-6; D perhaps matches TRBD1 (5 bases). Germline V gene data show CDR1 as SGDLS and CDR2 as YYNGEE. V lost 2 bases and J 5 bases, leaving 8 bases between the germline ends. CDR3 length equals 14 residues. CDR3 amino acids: CASSVARDNSPLHF. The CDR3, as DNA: TGTGCCAGCAGCGTGGCCAGGGATAATTCACCCCTCCACTTT.

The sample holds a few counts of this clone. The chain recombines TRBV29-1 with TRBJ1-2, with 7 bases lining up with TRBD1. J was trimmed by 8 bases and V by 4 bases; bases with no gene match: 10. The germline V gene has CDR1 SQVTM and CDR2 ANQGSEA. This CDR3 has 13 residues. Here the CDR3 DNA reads TGCAGCGTTGGCGAGGGGGCGAGGGGAGGCTACACCTTC. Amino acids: CSVGEGARGGYTF. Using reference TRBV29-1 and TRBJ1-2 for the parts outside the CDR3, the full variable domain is SAVISQKPSRDICQRGTSLTIQCQVDSQVTMMFWYRQQPGQSLTLIATANQGSEATYESGFVIDKFPISRPNLTFSTLTVSNMSPEDSSIYLCSVGEGARGGYTFGSGTRLTVV.

The CDR3 loop reads CASSRGLAGGPGEQYF. CDR3 DNA: TGTGCCAGCAGCCGAGGGCTAGCGGGAGGGCCGGGGGAGCAGTACTTC. The chain joins TRBV7-8 to TRBJ2-7; the match to TRBD2 covers 12 bases. The germline V gene encodes CDR1 SGHVS and CDR2 FQNEAQ. After removal of 5 bases from V and 7 bases from J, the junction contained 12 bases not matched to a gene. The CDR3 totals 16 residues.

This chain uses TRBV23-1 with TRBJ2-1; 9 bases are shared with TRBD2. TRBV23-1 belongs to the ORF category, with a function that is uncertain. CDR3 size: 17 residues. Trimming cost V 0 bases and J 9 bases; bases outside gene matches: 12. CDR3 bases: TGCGCCAGCAGTCAATCTACCCGTCTAGCGGGAAATTGTGAGCAGTTCTTC. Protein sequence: CASSQSTRLAGNCEQFF.

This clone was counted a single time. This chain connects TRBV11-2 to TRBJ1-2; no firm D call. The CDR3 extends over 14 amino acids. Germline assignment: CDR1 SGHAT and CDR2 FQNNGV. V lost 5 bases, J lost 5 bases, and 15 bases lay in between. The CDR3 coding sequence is TGTGCCAGCAGCGACTACAGTAACTTTTATGGCTACACCTTC. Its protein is CASSDYSNFYGYTF.

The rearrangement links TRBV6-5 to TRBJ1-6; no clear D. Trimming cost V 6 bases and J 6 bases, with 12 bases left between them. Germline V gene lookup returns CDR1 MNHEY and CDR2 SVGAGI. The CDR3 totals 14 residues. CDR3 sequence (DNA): TGTGCCAGCAGCCGCCAGTACAGTAATTCACCCCTCCACTTT. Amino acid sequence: CASSRQYSNSPLHF.

As DNA, the CDR3 is TGTGCCAGCAGCCAAGGAGGGGGGGATGGCTACACCTTC. This translates into CASSQGGGDGYTF. The chain joins TRBV3-1 (or the pseudogene TRBV3-2) to TRBJ1-2, with D possibly TRBD1 on 6 matching bases. With 1 base removed from V and 6 bases from J, the gap between germline ends came to 9 bases. The V gene's germline CDR1 is LGHDT and CDR2 YNNKEL (reference sequence). This CDR3 contains 13 residues.

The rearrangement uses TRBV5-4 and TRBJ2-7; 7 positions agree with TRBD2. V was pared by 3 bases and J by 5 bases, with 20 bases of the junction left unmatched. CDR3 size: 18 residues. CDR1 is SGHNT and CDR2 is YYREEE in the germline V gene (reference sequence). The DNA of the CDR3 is TGTGCCAGCAGCTCTGGGGGGATGGGCGGGAGAGCCCCACACGAGCAGTACTTC. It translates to CASSSGGMGGRAPHEQYF.

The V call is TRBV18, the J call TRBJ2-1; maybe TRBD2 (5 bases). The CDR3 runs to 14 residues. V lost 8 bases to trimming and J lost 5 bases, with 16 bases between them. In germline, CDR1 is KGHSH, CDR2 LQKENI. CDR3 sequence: CASTRNEGDNEQFF. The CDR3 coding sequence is TGTGCCAGCACGCGGAACGAGGGAGACAATGAGCAGTTCTTC.

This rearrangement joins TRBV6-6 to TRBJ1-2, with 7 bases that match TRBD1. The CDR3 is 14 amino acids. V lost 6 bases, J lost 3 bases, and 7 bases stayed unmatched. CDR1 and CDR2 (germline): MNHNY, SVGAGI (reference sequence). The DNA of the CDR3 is TGTGCCAGCAGAATGACAGGGCATGACTATGGCTACACCTTC. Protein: CASRMTGHDYGYTF.

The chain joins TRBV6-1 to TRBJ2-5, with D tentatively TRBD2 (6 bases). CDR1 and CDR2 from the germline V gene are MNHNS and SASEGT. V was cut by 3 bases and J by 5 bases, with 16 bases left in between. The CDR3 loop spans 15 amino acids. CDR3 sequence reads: CASSEGLLMAETQYF. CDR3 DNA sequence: TGTGCCAGCAGTGAGGGACTTCTCATGGCGGAGACCCAGTACTTC.

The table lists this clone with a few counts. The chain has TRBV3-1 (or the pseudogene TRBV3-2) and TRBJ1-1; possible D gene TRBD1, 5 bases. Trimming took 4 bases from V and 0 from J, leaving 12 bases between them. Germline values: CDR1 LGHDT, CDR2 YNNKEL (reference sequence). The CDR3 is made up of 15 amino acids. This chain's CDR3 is CASSRPGLVNTEAFF. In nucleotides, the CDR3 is TGTGCCAGCAGCCGGCCGGGACTGGTGAACACTGAAGCTTTCTTT.

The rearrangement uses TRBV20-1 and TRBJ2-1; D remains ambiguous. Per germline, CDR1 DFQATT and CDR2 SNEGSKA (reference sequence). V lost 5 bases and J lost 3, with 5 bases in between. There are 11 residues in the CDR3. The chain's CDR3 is CSAPGYNEQFF. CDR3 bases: TGCAGTGCTCCGGGCTACAATGAGCAGTTCTTC.

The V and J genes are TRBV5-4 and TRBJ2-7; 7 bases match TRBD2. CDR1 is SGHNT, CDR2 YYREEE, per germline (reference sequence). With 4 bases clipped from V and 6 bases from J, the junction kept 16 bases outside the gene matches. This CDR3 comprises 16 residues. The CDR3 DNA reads TGTGCCAGCAGCCCACTCGCTGCGGCGGGAGATAGCGAGCAGTACTTC. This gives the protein CASSPLAAAGDSEQYF.

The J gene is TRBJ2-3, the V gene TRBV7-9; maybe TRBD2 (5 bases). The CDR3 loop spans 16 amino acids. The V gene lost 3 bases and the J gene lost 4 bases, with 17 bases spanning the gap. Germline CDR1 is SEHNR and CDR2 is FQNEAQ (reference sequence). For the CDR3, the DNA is TGTGCCAGCAGCTTTTCGACTACCAGGTCGGCAGATACGCAGTATTTT. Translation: CASSFSTTRSADTQYF. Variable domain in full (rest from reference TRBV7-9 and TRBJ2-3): DTGVSQNPRHKITKRGQNVTFRCDPISEHNRLYWYRQTLGQGPEFLTYFQNEAQLEKSRLLSDRFSAERPKGSFSTLEIQRTEQGDSAMYLCASSFSTTRSADTQYFGPGTRLTVL.

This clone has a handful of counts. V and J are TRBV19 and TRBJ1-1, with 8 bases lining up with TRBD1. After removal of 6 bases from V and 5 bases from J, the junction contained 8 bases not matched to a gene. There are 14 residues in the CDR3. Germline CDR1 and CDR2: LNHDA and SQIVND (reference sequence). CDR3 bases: TGTGCCAGTAGGAGGGACAGGCCGGGTACTGAAGCTTTCTTT. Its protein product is CASRRDRPGTEAFF. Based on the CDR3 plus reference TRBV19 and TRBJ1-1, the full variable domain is DGGITQSPKYLFRKEGQNVTLSCEQNLNHDAMYWYRQDPGQGLRLIYYSQIVNDFQKGDIAEGYSVSREKKESFPLTVTSAQKNPTAFYLCASRRDRPGTEAFFGQGTRLTVV.

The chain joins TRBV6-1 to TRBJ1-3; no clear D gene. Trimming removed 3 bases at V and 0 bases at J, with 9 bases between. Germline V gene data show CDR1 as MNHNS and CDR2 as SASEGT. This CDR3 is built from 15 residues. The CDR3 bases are TGTGCCAGCAGTGATGGCCCCAGCTCTGGAAACACCATATATTTT. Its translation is CASSDGPSSGNTIYF.

Here the CDR3 reads CASSSRRTKNYEQYF. The CDR3 bases are TGTGCCAGCAGCTCACGTCGGACAAAGAACTACGAGCAGTACTTC. The chain carries TRBV7-2 and TRBJ2-7; D is possibly TRBD1 (5 bases). The CDR3 spans 15 residues. Germline V gene data show CDR1 as SGHTA and CDR2 as FQGNSA. V was clipped by 4 bases and J by 3 bases, with 16 bases between them.

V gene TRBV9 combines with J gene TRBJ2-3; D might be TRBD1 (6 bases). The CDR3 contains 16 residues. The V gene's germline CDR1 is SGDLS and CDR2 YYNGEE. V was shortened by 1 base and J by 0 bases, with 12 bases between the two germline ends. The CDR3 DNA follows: TGTGCCAGCAGCGTATACGGGACATCTAGCACAGATACGCAGTATTTT. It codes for CASSVYGTSSTDTQYF.

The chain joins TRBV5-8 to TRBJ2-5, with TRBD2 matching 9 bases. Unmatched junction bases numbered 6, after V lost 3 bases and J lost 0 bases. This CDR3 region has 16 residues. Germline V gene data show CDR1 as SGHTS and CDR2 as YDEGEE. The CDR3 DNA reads TGTGCCAGCAGCTACGGAGTAGCGGGGGACCAAGAGACCCAGTACTTC. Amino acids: CASSYGVAGDQETQYF.

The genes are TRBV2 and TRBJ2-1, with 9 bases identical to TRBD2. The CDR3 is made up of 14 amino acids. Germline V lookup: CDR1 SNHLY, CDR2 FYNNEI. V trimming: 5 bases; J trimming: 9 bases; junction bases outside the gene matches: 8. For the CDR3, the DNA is TGTGCCAGCAGTATGGCTAGCGGGAATTTTGAGCAGTTCTTC. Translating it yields CASSMASGNFEQFF.

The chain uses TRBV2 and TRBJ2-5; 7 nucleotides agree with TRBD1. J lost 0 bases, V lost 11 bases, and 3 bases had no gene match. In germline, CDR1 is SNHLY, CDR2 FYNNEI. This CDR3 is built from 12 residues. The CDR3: CAGTGDQETQYF. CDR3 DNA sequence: TGTGCCGGAACAGGGGACCAAGAGACCCAGTACTTC.

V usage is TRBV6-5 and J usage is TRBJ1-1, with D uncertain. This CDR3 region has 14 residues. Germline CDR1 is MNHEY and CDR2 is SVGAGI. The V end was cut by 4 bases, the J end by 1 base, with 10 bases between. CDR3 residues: CASSLEGTNTEAFF. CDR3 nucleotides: TGTGCCAGCAGTTTGGAGGGTACGAACACTGAAGCTTTCTTT.

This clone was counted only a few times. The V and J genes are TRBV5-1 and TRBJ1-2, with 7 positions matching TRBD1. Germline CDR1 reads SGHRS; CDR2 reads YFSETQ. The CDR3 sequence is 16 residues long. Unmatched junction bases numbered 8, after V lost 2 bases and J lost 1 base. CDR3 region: CASSLGDRAINYGYTF. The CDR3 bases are TGCGCCAGCAGCTTAGGTGACAGGGCGATTAACTATGGCTACACCTTC.

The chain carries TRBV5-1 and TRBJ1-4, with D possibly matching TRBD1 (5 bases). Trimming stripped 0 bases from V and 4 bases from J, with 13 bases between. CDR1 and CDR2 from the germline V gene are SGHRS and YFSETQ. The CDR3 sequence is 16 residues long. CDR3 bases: TGCGCCAGCAGCTTGGGAGACAGCTCTAGTAATGAAAAACTGTTTTTT. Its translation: CASSLGDSSSNEKLFF.